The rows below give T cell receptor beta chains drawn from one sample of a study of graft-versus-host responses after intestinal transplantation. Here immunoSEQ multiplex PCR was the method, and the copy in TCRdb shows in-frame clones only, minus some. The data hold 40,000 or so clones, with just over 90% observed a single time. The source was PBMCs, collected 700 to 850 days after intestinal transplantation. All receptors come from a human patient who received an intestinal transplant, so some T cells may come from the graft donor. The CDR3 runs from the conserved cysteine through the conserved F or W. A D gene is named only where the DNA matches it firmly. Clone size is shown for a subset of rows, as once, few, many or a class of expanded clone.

CDR3nt: TGTGCCAGCAGGTTCGACGTACTCAATCAGCCCCAGCATTTT; CDR3aa: CASRFDVLNQPQHF; v_gene: TRBV6-5; abundance: -; j_gene: TRBJ1-5; d_gene: -
CDR3nt: TGCGCCAGCAGCCTCTTCTCCGGGACAGGAGTCGCAAAACTGTTTTTT; CDR3aa: CASSLFSGTGVAKLFF; v_gene: TRBV5-1; abundance: -; j_gene: TRBJ1-4; d_gene: TRBD1
CDR3nt: TGTGCCAGCAAGAGGACAGGGGATGAAAAACTGTTTTTT; CDR3aa: CASKRTGDEKLFF; v_gene: TRBV27; abundance: -; j_gene: TRBJ1-4; d_gene: TRBD1
CDR3nt: TGTGCCACCAGCCCGGACAGGGGAGACCAGCCCCAGCATTTT; CDR3aa: CATSPDRGDQPQHF; v_gene: TRBV15; abundance: -; j_gene: TRBJ1-5; d_gene: TRBD1
CDR3nt: TGTGCCAGCACCCGACGCGGGTCTTACACCGGGGAGCTGTTTTTT; CDR3aa: CASTRRGSYTGELFF; v_gene: TRBV6-1; abundance: -; j_gene: TRBJ2-2; d_gene: -
CDR3nt: TGTGCCGCCCGGACCCCCGGGGGAAACACCATATATTTT; CDR3aa: CAARTPGGNTIYF; v_gene: TRBV6-6; abundance: -; j_gene: TRBJ1-3; d_gene: -
CDR3nt: TGCGCCAGCAGTGGGGCAGCATACGAGCAGTACTTC; CDR3aa: CASSGAAYEQYF; v_gene: TRBV5-1; abundance: -; j_gene: TRBJ2-7; d_gene: -
CDR3nt: TGTGCCAGCAGCTGGCCCGGGGGGGGGAGAGTGAACCACGAGCAGTACTTC; CDR3aa: CASSWPGGGRVNHEQYF; v_gene: TRBV11-2; abundance: -; j_gene: TRBJ2-7; d_gene: TRBD2
CDR3nt: TGTGCCAGCAGCGACATCGGGGGCTTTAACTATGGCTACACCTTC; CDR3aa: CASSDIGGFNYGYTF; v_gene: TRBV5-6; abundance: -; j_gene: TRBJ1-2; d_gene: -
CDR3nt: TGTGCCAGCAGTTCCCTTAGCAGGGACCCTTCCTACGAGCAGTACTTC; CDR3aa: CASSSLSRDPSYEQYF; v_gene: TRBV28; abundance: once; j_gene: TRBJ2-7; d_gene: -
CDR3nt: TGTGCCAGCTCACTCAGAGCGGGAGAGTCCTACAATGAGCAGTTCTTC; CDR3aa: CASSLRAGESYNEQFF; v_gene: TRBV18; abundance: -; j_gene: TRBJ2-1; d_gene: TRBD2
CDR3nt: TGTGCCAGCAGCCACCGAAGCGGAGGTTCTAACTATGGCTACACCTTC; CDR3aa: CASSHRSGGSNYGYTF; v_gene: TRBV4-2; abundance: -; j_gene: TRBJ1-2; d_gene: -
CDR3nt: TGTGCCATCCTCAGGGGCGAGACTGGGGGAAAACTGTTTTTT; CDR3aa: CAILRGETGGKLFF; v_gene: TRBV6-1; abundance: once; j_gene: TRBJ1-4; d_gene: -
CDR3nt: TGCGCCAGCAGCCAATTCGTCAGCAGCGGCATCACCGACGGCTACGAGCAGTACTTC; CDR3aa: CASSQFVSSGITDGYEQYF; v_gene: TRBV4-1; abundance: -; j_gene: TRBJ2-7; d_gene: -
CDR3nt: TGTGCCAGCAGCCAACTGGGCCACGGGGGCACAGATACGCAGTATTTT; CDR3aa: CASSQLGHGGTDTQYF; v_gene: TRBV4-2; abundance: -; j_gene: TRBJ2-3; d_gene: -
CDR3nt: TGCAGCGTTGACCGGGGGCTCTACAATGAGCAGTTCTTC; CDR3aa: CSVDRGLYNEQFF; v_gene: TRBV29-1; abundance: -; j_gene: TRBJ2-1; d_gene: -
CDR3nt: TGTGCCAGCAGCATCTACAGGGTCGGTGAGGCTTTCTTT; CDR3aa: CASSIYRVGEAFF; v_gene: TRBV4-2; abundance: -; j_gene: TRBJ1-1; d_gene: -
CDR3nt: TGTTCTAGCGGGAGCTACGAGCAGTACTTC; CDR3aa: CSSGSYEQYF; v_gene: TRBV28; abundance: few; j_gene: TRBJ2-7; d_gene: TRBD2
CDR3nt: TGTGCCAGCAGTCCCGGGACAGGGGCCGGCTACACCTTC; CDR3aa: CASSPGTGAGYTF; v_gene: TRBV6-5; abundance: -; j_gene: TRBJ1-2; d_gene: TRBD1
CDR3nt: TGCGCCAGCAGTGAGTCGACTAGCGGGGGAAACGAGCAGTACTTC; CDR3aa: CASSESTSGGNEQYF; v_gene: TRBV10-2; abundance: -; j_gene: TRBJ2-7; d_gene: TRBD2
CDR3nt: TGTGCCAGCAGCTTAGGAATCTCCGACTATGGCTACACCTTC; CDR3aa: CASSLGISDYGYTF; v_gene: TRBV7-9; abundance: -; j_gene: TRBJ1-2; d_gene: -
CDR3nt: TGTGCCAGCAGCTTATACTTAAACCCGGGACTAGCGGGAGCTGGTGAGCAGTTCTTC; CDR3aa: CASSLYLNPGLAGAGEQFF; v_gene: TRBV11-2; abundance: -; j_gene: TRBJ2-1; d_gene: TRBD2
CDR3nt: TGCGCCAGCAGTGACCCCTACGCAGTCACTGAAGCTTTCTTT; CDR3aa: CASSDPYAVTEAFF; v_gene: TRBV10-2; abundance: -; j_gene: TRBJ1-1; d_gene: -
CDR3nt: TGTGCCAGCAGCCCCGGGTCAAATGAGCAGTTCTTC; CDR3aa: CASSPGSNEQFF; v_gene: TRBV14; abundance: -; j_gene: TRBJ2-1; d_gene: -
CDR3nt: TGCAGCGTACCGGGACAGGGCGCCTACGAGCAGTACTTC; CDR3aa: CSVPGQGAYEQYF; v_gene: TRBV29-1; abundance: once; j_gene: TRBJ2-7; d_gene: TRBD1
CDR3nt: TGTGCCAGCAGCTTGAAGGGCCACAGCTCCTACGAGCAGTACTTC; CDR3aa: CASSLKGHSSYEQYF; v_gene: TRBV5-4; abundance: -; j_gene: TRBJ2-7; d_gene: -
CDR3nt: TGTGCCAGCAGCTTAGAGATTGGGGCCAGAGGAACCCAGTACTTC; CDR3aa: CASSLEIGARGTQYF; v_gene: TRBV7-6; abundance: -; j_gene: TRBJ2-5; d_gene: -
CDR3nt: TGTGCCAGCAGCTTCCGGGGGCAAGGGGGTGGCTACACCTTC; CDR3aa: CASSFRGQGGGYTF; v_gene: TRBV5-3; abundance: -; j_gene: TRBJ1-2; d_gene: -
CDR3nt: TGTGCCAGCTCACCAGGCGTCGAGGCTATCGTTCGCGACACCGGGGAGCTGTTTTTT; CDR3aa: CASSPGVEAIVRDTGELFF; v_gene: TRBV18; abundance: -; j_gene: TRBJ2-2; d_gene: -
CDR3nt: TGTGCCAGCCCCCCCCTTGGTTCAGGAAACACCATATATTTT; CDR3aa: CASPPLGSGNTIYF; v_gene: TRBV6-4; abundance: -; j_gene: TRBJ1-3; d_gene: -
CDR3nt: TGTGCCAGCAGCGTAGGCGGAGCGGGGGCATCCTACGAGCAGTACTTC; CDR3aa: CASSVGGAGASYEQYF; v_gene: TRBV9; abundance: -; j_gene: TRBJ2-7; d_gene: TRBD2
CDR3nt: TGCGCCAGCAGCCTCGGGGACCGCACTGAAGCTTTCTTT; CDR3aa: CASSLGDRTEAFF; v_gene: TRBV5-1; abundance: -; j_gene: TRBJ1-1; d_gene: -
CDR3nt: TGTGCCAGCAGAGTAGCCCGGGAATCAGATACGCAGTATTTT; CDR3aa: CASRVARESDTQYF; v_gene: TRBV27; abundance: -; j_gene: TRBJ2-3; d_gene: -
CDR3nt: TGTGCCAGCAGCAAGCAAACTTCAAGCACAGATACGCAGTATTTT; CDR3aa: CASSKQTSSTDTQYF; v_gene: TRBV5-6; abundance: -; j_gene: TRBJ2-3; d_gene: -
CDR3nt: TGTGCCAGCAGCTTACGCCTAATGGACAGGTTCAACTTC; CDR3aa: CASSLRLMDRFNF; v_gene: TRBV7-3; abundance: -; j_gene: TRBJ2-7; d_gene: TRBD1
CDR3nt: TGCGCCAGCAGCCGGAGGTGGTTCCAGGGAGAGGGTCAGCCCCAGCATTTT; CDR3aa: CASSRRWFQGEGQPQHF; v_gene: TRBV4-1; abundance: -; j_gene: TRBJ1-5; d_gene: -
CDR3nt: TGTGCCAGCAAAACCAGGACGGTTGAGAATGAGCAGTTCTTC; CDR3aa: CASKTRTVENEQFF; v_gene: TRBV6-6; abundance: -; j_gene: TRBJ2-1; d_gene: -